This entry features one TCR beta chain sequence. By negative magnetic separation, total CD8+ T cells were enriched. UMI-labeled 5' RACE yielded the TCR beta libraries. One entry per CDR3 protein, without DNA, is what TCRdb gives after re-calling the 5' RACE reads. This repertoire includes 5,000 or so distinct CDR3 sequences. Germline CDR1 and CDR2: MNHNS and SASEGT. The CDR3 runs to 13 residues. This entry comes from a study of human CD8 memory T cell subsets. Sequencing was performed on CD8+ effector memory T cells (TEM) sorted from PBMCs. Stated subset: effector memory CD8 T cells, CCR7- CD45RO+ CD95+. This TCR derives from a human donor in good health. The V gene is TRBV6-1, the J gene TRBJ2-2; no DNA is available, so the TRBD1 call from TCRdb remains unchecked. CDR3: CASTPQESRELFF.